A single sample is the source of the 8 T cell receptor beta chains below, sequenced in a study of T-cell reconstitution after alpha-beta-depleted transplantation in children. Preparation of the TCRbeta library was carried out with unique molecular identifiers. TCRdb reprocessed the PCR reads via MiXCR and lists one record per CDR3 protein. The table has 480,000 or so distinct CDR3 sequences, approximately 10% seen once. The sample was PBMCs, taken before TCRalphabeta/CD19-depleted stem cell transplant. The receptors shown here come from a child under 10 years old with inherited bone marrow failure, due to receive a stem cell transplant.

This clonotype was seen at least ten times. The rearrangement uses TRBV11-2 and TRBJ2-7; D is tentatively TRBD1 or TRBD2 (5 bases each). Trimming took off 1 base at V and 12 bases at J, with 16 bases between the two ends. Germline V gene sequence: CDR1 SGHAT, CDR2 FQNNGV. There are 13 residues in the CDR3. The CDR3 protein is CASSLAGDRRTYF. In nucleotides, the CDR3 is TGTGCCAGCAGCTTAGCCGGGGACCGTCGGACGTACTTC.

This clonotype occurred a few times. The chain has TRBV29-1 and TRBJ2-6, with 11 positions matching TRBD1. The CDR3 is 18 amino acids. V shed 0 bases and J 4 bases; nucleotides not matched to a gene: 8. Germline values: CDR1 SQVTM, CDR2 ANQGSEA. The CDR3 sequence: CSVEDFGQGAGGANVLTF. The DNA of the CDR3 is TGCAGCGTTGAAGATTTCGGACAGGGGGCGGGAGGGGCCAACGTCCTGACTTTC.

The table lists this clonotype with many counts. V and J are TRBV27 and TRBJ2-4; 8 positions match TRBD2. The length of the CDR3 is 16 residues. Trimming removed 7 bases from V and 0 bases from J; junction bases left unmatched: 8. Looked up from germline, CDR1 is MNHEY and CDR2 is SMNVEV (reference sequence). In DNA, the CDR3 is TGTGCCAGCACCCGGGGGGGCCCCCTAGCCAAAAACATTCAGTACTTC. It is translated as CASTRGGPLAKNIQYF.

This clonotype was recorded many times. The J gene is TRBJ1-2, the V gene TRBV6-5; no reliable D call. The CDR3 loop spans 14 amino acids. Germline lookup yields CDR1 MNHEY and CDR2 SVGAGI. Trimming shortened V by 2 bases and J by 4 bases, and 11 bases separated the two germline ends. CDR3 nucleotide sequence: TGTGCCAGCAGTTACGACGCAGCACCCTATGGCTACACCTTC. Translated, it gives CASSYDAAPYGYTF.

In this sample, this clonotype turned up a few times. In DNA form, the CDR3 reads TGTGCCAGCAGCTTAGCGGGGCGCGACCCTCCGGGATATGAGCAGTACTTC. It specifies CASSLAGRDPPGYEQYF. The chain links TRBV7-2 to TRBJ2-7; tentatively, D is TRBD1 or TRBD2 (5 bases each). Germline loops: CDR1 SGHTA, CDR2 FQGNSA. V was shortened by 0 bases and J by 7 bases, with 22 bases between the two germline ends. This CDR3 spans 17 amino acids.

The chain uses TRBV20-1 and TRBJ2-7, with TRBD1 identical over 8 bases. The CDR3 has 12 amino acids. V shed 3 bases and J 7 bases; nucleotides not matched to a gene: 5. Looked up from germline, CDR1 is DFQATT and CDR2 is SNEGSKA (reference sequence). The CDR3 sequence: CSASDRGFEQYF. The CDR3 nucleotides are TGCAGTGCTAGTGACAGGGGTTTTGAGCAGTACTTC.

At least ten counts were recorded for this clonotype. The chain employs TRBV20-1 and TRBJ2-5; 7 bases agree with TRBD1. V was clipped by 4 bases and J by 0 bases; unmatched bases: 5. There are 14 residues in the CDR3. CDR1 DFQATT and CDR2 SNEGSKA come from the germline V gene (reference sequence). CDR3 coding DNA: TGCAGTGCTAAAGTACAGGGGTACCAAGAGACCCAGTACTTC. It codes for CSAKVQGYQETQYF.

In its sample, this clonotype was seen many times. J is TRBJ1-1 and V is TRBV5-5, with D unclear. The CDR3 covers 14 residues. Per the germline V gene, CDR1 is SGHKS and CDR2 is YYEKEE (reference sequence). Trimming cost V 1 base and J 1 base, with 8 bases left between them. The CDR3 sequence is CASSLLLRNTEAFF. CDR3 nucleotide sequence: TGTGCCAGCAGCTTGCTCCTAAGGAACACTGAAGCTTTCTTT.